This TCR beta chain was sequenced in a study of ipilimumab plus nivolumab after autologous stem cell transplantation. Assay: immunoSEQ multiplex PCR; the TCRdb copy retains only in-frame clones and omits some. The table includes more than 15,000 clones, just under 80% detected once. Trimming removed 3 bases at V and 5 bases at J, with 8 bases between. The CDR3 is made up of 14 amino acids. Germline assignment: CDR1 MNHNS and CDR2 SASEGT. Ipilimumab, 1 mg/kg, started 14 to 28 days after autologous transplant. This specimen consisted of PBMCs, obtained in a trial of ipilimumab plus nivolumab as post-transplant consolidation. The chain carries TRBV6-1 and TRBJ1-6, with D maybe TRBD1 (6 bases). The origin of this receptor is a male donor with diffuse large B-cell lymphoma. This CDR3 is CASSERTDNSPLHF. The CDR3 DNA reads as TGTGCCAGCAGTGAGAGGACAGATAATTCACCCCTCCACTTT.